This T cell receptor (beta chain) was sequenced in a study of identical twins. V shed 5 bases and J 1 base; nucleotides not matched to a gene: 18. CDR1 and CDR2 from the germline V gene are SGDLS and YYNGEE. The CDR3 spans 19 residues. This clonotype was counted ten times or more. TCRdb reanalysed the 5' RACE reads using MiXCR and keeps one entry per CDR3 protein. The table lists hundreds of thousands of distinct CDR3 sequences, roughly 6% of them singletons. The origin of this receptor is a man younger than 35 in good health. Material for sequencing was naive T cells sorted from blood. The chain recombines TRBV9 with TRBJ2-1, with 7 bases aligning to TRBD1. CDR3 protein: CASSNTGTAPLLSYNEQFF. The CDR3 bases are TGTGCCAGCAGTAACACCGGGACAGCGCCATTACTTTCCTACAATGAGCAGTTCTTC. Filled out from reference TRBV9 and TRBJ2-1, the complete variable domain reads DSGVTQTPKHLITATGQRVTLRCSPRSGDLSVYWYQQSLDQGLQFLIQYYNGEERAKGNILERFSAQQFPDLHSELNLSSLELGDSALYFCASSNTGTAPLLSYNEQFFGPGTRLTVL.